This T cell receptor (beta chain) derives from a study of T cell repertoires in cytomegalovirus infection. Ten or more counts support this clonotype. TCRdb used MiXCR to reprocess the reads, holding one entry per CDR3 protein. The sample consists of nearly 550,000 distinct CDR3 sequences, 15% to 20% of them appearing once. The receptor's source is a human donor in good health (CMV status not recorded). Some clones in this sample may be carry-over from other donors' samples. Sequencing used CD8+ T cells from PBMCs.

Written as DNA, the CDR3 is TGTGCCAGCAGTTTCAAGGGACAGGGCCTGGGCTACACCTTC. As protein: CASSFKGQGLGYTF. J is TRBJ1-2 and V is TRBV12-3 or TRBV12-4, with 9 bases that match TRBD1. Trimming removed 3 bases from V and 8 bases from J; junction bases left unmatched: 7. There are 14 residues in the CDR3.